The sequence of this T cell receptor beta chain was determined in a study of blood T cell repertoires in COVID-19. Study as a whole: The study drew acute and convalescent COVID-19 samples from the United States, Italy and Spain. PBMCs, B-cell-depleted T cells, or T cells provided the cDNA or gDNA that made up the material.

Trimming took 6 bases from V and 3 from J, leaving 6 bases between them. The CDR3 runs 11 residues. Germline V gives CDR1 LNHDA, CDR2 SQIVND (reference sequence). Original processing methods: Scientists estimated how many nucleated cells there were by amplifying reference gene primers. Clones were read by immunoSEQ multiplex PCR, and TCRdb kept only the in-frame ones, dropping some. For V, J and clone size, that table is used; D and trimming come from the DNA. The table has about 36,000 clones, 78% seen once. The TCR comes from a man in his 60s with acute or convalescent COVID-19. The chain carries TRBV19 and TRBJ2-7; maybe TRBD1 (6 bases). Sequencing was carried out using peripheral blood. The CDR3 DNA is TGTGCCAGTAGACAGGGCTACGAGCAGTACTTC. Translated, it gives CASRQGYEQYF. The full variable domain, with the rest looked up from reference TRBV19 and TRBJ2-7, is DGGITQSPKYLFRKEGQNVTLSCEQNLNHDAMYWYRQDPGQGLRLIYYSQIVNDFQKGDIAEGYSVSREKKESFPLTVTSAQKNPTAFYLCASRQGYEQYFGPGTRLTVT.